A single sample gave rise to the 7 T cell receptor beta chains below, sequenced in a study of T cell changes during pregnancy in multiple sclerosis. Data came from immunoSEQ multiplex PCR; TCRdb stores just in-frame clones and leaves some out. The repertoire holds about 38,000 clones, with 88% as singletons. This sample comprised CD8+ T cells from peripheral blood mononuclear cells, obtained in the third trimester of pregnancy. Every receptor here comes from a female donor with multiple sclerosis, enrolled in a pregnancy study.

This clone has just one count. The gene calls are TRBV7-4 and TRBJ1-5; D is perhaps TRBD1 (6 bases). This CDR3 is 16 amino acids long. V dropped 5 bases and J dropped 4 bases, with 18 bases sitting between them. From germline, CDR1 is SGHVT and CDR2 SQSDAQ. CDR3 in amino acids: CASSLKKQGPNQPQHF. DNA of the CDR3: TGTGCCAGCAGCCTAAAGAAACAGGGACCGAATCAGCCCCAGCATTTT.

This rearrangement joins TRBV6-6 to TRBJ1-4; D is uncertain. The germline gives CDR1 MNHNY, CDR2 SVGAGI (reference sequence). This CDR3 has 12 residues. Between the trimmed V and J ends, which lost 7 bases and 8 bases, there was a span of 11 bases. The CDR3 bases are TGTGCCAGCACGGGTTCCGGCGAAAAACTGTTTTTT. This gives the protein CASTGSGEKLFF.

V gene TRBV30 combines with J gene TRBJ2-2; D not certain. Trimming pared 0 bases from V and 3 bases from J, leaving 11 bases between. Looked up from germline, CDR1 is GTSNPN and CDR2 is SVGIG (reference sequence). The CDR3 totals 15 residues. The CDR3 DNA reads TGTGCCTGGAGTGTACTTGAGGTGCACACCGGGGAGCTGTTTTTT. Encoded protein: CAWSVLEVHTGELFF.

The chain links TRBV6-1 to TRBJ1-2; D is possibly TRBD1 (5 bases). The CDR3 is 15 amino acids. CDR1 is MNHNS and CDR2 is SASEGT in the germline V gene. The germline V and J ends were trimmed by 1 base and 0 bases, with 9 bases remaining between them. As DNA, the CDR3 is TGTGCCAGCAGTGAAGTGCAGGGATCTAACTATGGCTACACCTTC. It translates to CASSEVQGSNYGYTF.

The chain carries TRBV4-3 and TRBJ1-1; D is uncertain. Trimming pared 0 bases from V and 3 bases from J, leaving 11 bases between. This CDR3 has 15 amino acids. Germline V gene lookup returns CDR1 LGHNA and CDR2 YSLEER. The CDR3 nucleotides read TGCGCCAGCAGCCAAGATGGGTCGGGTGACACTGAAGCTTTCTTT. Translation gives CASSQDGSGDTEAFF.

This clone was found once. The gene calls are TRBV9 and TRBJ2-1, with D possibly being TRBD2 (6 bases). The CDR3 is made up of 18 amino acids. Germline CDR1 is SGDLS and CDR2 is YYNGEE. Trimming cost V 4 bases and J 1 base, with 21 bases left between them. This chain's CDR3 is CASSFLADPGVSYNEQFF. CDR3 coding DNA: TGTGCCAGCAGCTTTCTCGCTGATCCGGGGGTATCCTACAATGAGCAGTTCTTC.

The chain recombines TRBV6-4 with TRBJ2-3; TRBD1 matches 7 bases. The CDR3 extends over 14 amino acids. Germline CDR1 is MRHNA and CDR2 is SNTAGT. V lost 5 bases and J lost 1; bases outside the gene matches: 3. CDR3 coding DNA: TGTGCCAGCAGTTTTACAGGGGGCACAGATACGCAGTATTTT. Residues: CASSFTGGTDTQYF.